The T cell receptor (beta chain) under discussion was sequenced for a study of naive and memory T cell subsets. After the first PCR, alpha and beta chain libraries were processed separately. The study, taken as a whole, reports: Expression changes during T cell differentiation may affect RNA-based TCR counts. Over 85% of naive TCR sequences appeared only once, unlike memory subsets.

This clonotype was seen a handful of times. Its matching antigen is unknown. The beta constant-region primer was an equimolar mix of two oligonucleotides covering TRBC1 and TRBC2. A 12-nucleotide UMI and the SP2 primer were added to the cDNA 3' end by oligonucleotide ligation. TCRdb analysed the UMI-ligation and nested PCR reads with MiXCR anew, one entry per CDR3 protein. The sample holds some 83,000 distinct CDR3 sequences; about 12% are singletons and the top ten take roughly 0.84%. The sample taken for sequencing was central memory CD4+ T cells from blood. This TCR derives from a human donor in good health.

The CDR3 here is CAWSAAILAGGTDTQYF. In DNA form, the CDR3 reads TGTGCCTGGAGTGCAGCGATCCTGGCGGGAGGCACAGATACGCAGTATTTT. The chain is built from TRBV30 and TRBJ2-3; 7 bases align to TRBD2. V gave up 1 base and J gave up 1 base; unmatched junction bases: 11. The CDR3 has 17 amino acids. Germline V gives CDR1 GTSNPN, CDR2 SVGIG (reference sequence).